This T cell receptor beta chain comes out of a study of shared clonotypes between healthy human individuals. The length of the CDR3 is 15 residues. Germline V lookup: CDR1 SGHRS, CDR2 YFSETQ. Trimming shortened V by 4 bases and J by 5 bases, and 15 bases separated the two germline ends. Comment on this clone: Its target is unknown.

Study observations and caveats: Clonotypes shared by all four sorted-subset donors had higher generation probabilities than non-shared clonotypes.

The table came from immunoSEQ multiplex PCR; TCRdb's copy has only in-frame clones and leaves some out. The data hold 2 million to 3 million clones, with more than 80% observed a single time. The donor cohort consisted entirely of Caucasian adults residing in Nashville, Tennessee. Sequenced input: naive CD4+ T cells sorted from blood. Subset in this sample: CD45RA+ positively selected. The clonotype was recovered from a man between 18 and 35 years old in good health. The V call is TRBV5-1, the J call TRBJ2-2, with TRBD2 as a possible D gene (6 bases). Here the CDR3 reads CASSIGTPPTGELFF. The CDR3 DNA reads as TGCGCCAGCAGCATAGGGACTCCACCAACCGGGGAGCTGTTTTTT.